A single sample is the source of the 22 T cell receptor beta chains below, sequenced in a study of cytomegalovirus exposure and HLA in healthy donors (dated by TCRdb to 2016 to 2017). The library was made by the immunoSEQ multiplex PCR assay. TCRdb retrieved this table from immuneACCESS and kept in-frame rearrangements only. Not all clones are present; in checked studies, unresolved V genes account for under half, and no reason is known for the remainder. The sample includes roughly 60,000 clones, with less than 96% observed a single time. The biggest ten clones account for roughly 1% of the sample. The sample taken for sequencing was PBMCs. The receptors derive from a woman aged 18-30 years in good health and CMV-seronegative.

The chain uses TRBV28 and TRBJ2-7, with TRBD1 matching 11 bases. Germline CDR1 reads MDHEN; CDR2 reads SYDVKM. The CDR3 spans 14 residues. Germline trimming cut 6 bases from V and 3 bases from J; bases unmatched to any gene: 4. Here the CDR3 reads CASSPGTGGYEQYF. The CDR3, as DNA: TGTGCCAGCAGCCCCGGGACAGGGGGCTACGAGCAGTACTTC.

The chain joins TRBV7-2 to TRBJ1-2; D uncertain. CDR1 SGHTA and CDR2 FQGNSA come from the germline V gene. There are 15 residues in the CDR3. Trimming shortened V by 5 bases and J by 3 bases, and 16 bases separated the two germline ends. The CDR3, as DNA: TGTGCCAGCAGCCAAGTAACACCCCTCCACTATGGCTACACCTTC. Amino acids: CASSQVTPLHYGYTF.

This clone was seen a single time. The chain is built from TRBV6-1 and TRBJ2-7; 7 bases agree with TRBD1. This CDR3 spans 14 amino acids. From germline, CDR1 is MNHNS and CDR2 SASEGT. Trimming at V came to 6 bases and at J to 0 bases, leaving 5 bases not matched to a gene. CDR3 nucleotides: TGTGCCAGCAGCTCGACAGGGAGCTCCTACGAGCAGTACTTC. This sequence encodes CASSSTGSSYEQYF.

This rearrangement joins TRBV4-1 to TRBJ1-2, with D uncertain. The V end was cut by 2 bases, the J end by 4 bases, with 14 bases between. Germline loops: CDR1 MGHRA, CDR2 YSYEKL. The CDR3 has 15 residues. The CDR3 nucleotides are TGCGCCAGCAGCCAACAACCAGTGTTTGGCTATGGCTACACCTTC. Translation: CASSQQPVFGYGYTF.

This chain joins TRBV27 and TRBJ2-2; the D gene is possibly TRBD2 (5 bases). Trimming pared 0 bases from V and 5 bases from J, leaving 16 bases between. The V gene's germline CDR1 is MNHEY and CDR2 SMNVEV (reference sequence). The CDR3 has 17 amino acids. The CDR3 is CASSLSAALTGTGELFF. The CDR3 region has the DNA TGTGCCAGCAGTTTATCGGCGGCACTGACGGGAACCGGGGAGCTGTTTTTT.

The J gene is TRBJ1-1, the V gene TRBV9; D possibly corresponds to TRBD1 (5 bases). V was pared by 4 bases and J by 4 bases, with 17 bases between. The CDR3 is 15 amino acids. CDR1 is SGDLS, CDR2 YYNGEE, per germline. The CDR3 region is CASSPRGGSGTEAFF. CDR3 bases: TGTGCCAGCAGCCCTCGCGGGGGATCGGGCACTGAAGCTTTCTTT.

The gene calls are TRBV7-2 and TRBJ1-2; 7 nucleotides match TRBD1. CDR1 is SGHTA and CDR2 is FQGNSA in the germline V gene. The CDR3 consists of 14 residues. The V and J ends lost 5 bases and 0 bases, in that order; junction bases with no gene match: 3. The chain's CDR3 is CASSPGTANYGYTF. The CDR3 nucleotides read TGTGCCAGCAGCCCCGGGACAGCTAACTATGGCTACACCTTC.

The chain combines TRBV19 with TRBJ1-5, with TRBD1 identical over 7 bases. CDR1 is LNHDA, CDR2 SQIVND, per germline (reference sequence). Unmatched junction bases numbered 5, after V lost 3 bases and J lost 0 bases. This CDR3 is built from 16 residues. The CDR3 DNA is TGTGCCAGTAGTATGGGGACAGTTTATAGCAATCAGCCCCAGCATTTT. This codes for CASSMGTVYSNQPQHF.

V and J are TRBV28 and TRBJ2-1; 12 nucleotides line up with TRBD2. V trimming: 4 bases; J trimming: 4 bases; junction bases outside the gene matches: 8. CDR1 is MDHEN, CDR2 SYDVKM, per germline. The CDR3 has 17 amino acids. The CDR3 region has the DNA TGTGCCAGCAGTTGGGGGGCTAGCGGGAGGGGTTACAATGAGCAGTTCTTC. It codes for CASSWGASGRGYNEQFF.

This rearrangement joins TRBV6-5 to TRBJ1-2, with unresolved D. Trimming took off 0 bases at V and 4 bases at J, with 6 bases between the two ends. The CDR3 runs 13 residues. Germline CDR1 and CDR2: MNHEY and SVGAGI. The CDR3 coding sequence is TGTGCCAGCAGTTACTCGGGCAGCTATGGCTACACCTTC. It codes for CASSYSGSYGYTF.

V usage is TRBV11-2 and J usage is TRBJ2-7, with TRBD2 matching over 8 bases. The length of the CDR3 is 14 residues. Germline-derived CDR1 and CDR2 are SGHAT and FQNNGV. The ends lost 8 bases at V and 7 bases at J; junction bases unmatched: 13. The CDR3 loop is CASRVGGGLGEQYF. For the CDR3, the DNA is TGTGCCAGCCGCGTGGGCGGGGGGCTGGGTGAGCAGTACTTC. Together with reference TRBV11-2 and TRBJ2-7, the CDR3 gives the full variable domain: EAGVAQSPRYKIIEKRQSVAFWCNPISGHATLYWYQQILGQGPKLLIQFQNNGVVDDSQLPKDRFSAERLKGVDSTLKIQPAKLEDSAVYLCASRVGGGLGEQYFGPGTRLTVT.

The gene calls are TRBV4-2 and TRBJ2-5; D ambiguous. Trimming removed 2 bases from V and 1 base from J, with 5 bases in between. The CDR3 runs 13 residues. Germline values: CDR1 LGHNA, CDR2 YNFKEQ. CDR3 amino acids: CASSQNGQETQYF. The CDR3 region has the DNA TGTGCCAGCAGCCAAAACGGCCAAGAGACCCAGTACTTC.

The chain's CDR3 is CASSRVQGTETQYF. In DNA form, the CDR3 reads TGCGCCAGCAGCCGGGTCCAGGGAACAGAGACCCAGTACTTC. The rearrangement links TRBV4-1 to TRBJ2-5; possible D gene TRBD1, 5 bases. CDR3 length: 14 amino acids. Germline assignment: CDR1 MGHRA and CDR2 YSYEKL. V shed 4 bases and J shed 4 bases, with 13 bases lying between them.

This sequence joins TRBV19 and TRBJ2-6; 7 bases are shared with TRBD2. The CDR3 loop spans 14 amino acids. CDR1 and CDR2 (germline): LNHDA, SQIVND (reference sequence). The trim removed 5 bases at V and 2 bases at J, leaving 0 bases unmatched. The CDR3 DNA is TGTGCCAGTAGTGCGGGGGCTGGGGCCAACGTCCTGACTTTC. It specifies CASSAGAGANVLTF.

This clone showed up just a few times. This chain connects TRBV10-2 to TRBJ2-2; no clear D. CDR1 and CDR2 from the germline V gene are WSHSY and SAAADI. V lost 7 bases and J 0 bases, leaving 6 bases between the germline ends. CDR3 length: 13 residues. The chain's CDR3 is CASTDTNTGELFF. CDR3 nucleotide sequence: TGCGCCAGCACCGACACGAACACCGGGGAGCTGTTTTTT.

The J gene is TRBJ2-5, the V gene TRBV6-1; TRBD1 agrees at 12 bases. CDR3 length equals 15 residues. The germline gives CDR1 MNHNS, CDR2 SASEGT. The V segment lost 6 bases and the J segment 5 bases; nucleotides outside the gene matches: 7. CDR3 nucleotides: TGTGCCAGCAGGACGGGACAGGGGGCAGGGGAGACCCAGTACTTC. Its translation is CASRTGQGAGETQYF.

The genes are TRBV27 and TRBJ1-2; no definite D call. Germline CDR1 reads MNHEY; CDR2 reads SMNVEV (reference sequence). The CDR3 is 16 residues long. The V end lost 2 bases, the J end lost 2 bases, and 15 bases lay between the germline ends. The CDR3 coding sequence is TGTGCCAGCAGTTTACTTTTGGGCAGGCAGAACTATGGCTACACCTTC. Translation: CASSLLLGRQNYGYTF.

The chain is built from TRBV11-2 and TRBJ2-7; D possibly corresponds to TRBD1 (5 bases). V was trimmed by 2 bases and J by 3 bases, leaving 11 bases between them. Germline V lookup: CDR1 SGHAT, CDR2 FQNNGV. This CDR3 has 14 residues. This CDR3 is CASSLSDSRYEQYF. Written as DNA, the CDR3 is TGTGCCAGCAGCTTATCCGACAGCCGCTACGAGCAGTACTTC.

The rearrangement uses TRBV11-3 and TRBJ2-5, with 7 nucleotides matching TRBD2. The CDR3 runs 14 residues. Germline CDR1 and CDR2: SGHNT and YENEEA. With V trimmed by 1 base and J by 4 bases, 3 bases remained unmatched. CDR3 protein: CASSLGGSLETQYF. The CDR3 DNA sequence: TGTGCCAGCAGCTTAGGCGGGAGTTTAGAGACCCAGTACTTC.

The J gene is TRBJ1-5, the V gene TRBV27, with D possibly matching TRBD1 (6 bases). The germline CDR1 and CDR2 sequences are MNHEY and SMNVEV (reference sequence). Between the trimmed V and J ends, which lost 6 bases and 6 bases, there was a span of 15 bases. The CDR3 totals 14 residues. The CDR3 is CASSPTGFGQPQHF. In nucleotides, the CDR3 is TGTGCCAGCAGCCCCACAGGGTTCGGTCAGCCCCAGCATTTT.

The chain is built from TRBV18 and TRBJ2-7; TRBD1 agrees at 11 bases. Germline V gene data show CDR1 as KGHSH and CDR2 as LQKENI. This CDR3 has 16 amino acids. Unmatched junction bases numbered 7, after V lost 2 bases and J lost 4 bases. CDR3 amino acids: CASSPVGTGGVYEQYF. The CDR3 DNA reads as TGTGCCAGCTCACCAGTTGGGACAGGGGGGGTGTACGAGCAGTACTTC. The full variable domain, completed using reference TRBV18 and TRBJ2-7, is NAGVMQNPRHLVRRRGQEARLRCSPMKGHSHVYWYRQLPEEGLKFMVYLQKENIIDESGMPKERFSAEFPKEGPSILRIQQVVRGDSAAYFCASSPVGTGGVYEQYFGPGTRLTVT.

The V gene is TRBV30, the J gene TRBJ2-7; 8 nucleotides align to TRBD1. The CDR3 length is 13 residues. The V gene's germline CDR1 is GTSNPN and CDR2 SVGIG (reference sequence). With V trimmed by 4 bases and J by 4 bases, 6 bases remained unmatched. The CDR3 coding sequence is TGTGCCTGGATCTCGGACAGGGATTACGAGCAGTACTTC. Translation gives CAWISDRDYEQYF.